This T cell receptor (beta chain) is drawn from a study of blood T cells in healthy people across ages. The use of a sample-barcoded 5' primer and a J-beta primer mix characterized a second PCR of 7 to 11 cycles. TCRdb analysed the 5' RACE reads with MiXCR anew, one entry per CDR3 protein. The sample lists about 620,000 distinct CDR3 sequences; around 21% were seen once. To note about this clonotype: Its antigen remains unidentified. A read error may be the cause here, since a much bigger clone is one base away.

V was shortened by 7 bases and J by 3 bases, with 9 bases between the two germline ends. The CDR3 runs to 13 residues. Germline CDR1 SNHLY, CDR2 FYNNEI. All donors came from Russia, were Caucasian and healthy, and spanned ages about 6 to 100. Study conclusions and caveats: The long-lived group displayed more naive CD4+ cells, plus higher diversity, than the aged donors did.

This rearrangement joins TRBV2 to TRBJ2-2, with D unresolved. Sequencing was performed on blood. The sequence derives from a man aged 65-85 years in good health. The CDR3 here is CASTGFYTGELFF. In nucleotides, the CDR3 is TGTGCCAGCACCGGGTTTTACACCGGGGAGCTGTTTTTT.